The 9 T cell receptor beta chains below were found in one sample sequenced in a study of identical twins. TCRdb called the 5' RACE reads again in MiXCR, with one record for every CDR3 protein. The table records 700,000 or so distinct CDR3 sequences, over 8.5% of them present only once. These data are also associated with another study on yellow fever vaccine responses in identical twins.

Sequencing was done on a sample of PBMCs. Receptor source: a woman between 18 and 30 years old in good health.

The genes are TRBV20-1 and TRBJ1-4; D is perhaps TRBD1 (5 bases). The CDR3 is 14 amino acids. V dropped 5 bases and J dropped 6 bases, with 16 bases sitting between them. In germline, CDR1 is DFQATT, CDR2 SNEGSKA (reference sequence). CDR3 DNA sequence: TGCAGTGCTGACCACGCAGGGTTGGATGAAAAACTGTTTTTT. Its protein product is CSADHAGLDEKLFF.

This clonotype was seen more than once but under ten times. This chain connects TRBV20-1 to TRBJ2-3; D possibly corresponds to TRBD1 (6 bases). V was shortened by 6 bases and J by 0 bases, with 16 bases between the two germline ends. CDR1 and CDR2 (germline): DFQATT, SNEGSKA (reference sequence). The CDR3 has 15 residues. The CDR3 DNA reads TGCAGTGCGGAACACAGGGCTCTGAGCACAGATACGCAGTATTTT. Translation gives CSAEHRALSTDTQYF.

This clonotype was detected many times. The V gene is TRBV6-1, the J gene TRBJ1-5; D remains unclear. Germline V CDR1 and CDR2: MNHNS, SASEGT. Trimming shortened V by 5 bases and J by 0 bases, and 8 bases separated the two germline ends. This CDR3 is 14 amino acids long. CDR3 in DNA: TGTGCCAGCAGTCGTAGCCATAGCAATCAGCCCCAGCATTTT. Protein product: CASSRSHSNQPQHF.

CDR3 in amino acids: CATSGRRSGREYEQYF. In DNA, the CDR3 is TGTGCCACCAGTGGGAGAAGGAGCGGGAGAGAATACGAGCAGTACTTC. The chain uses TRBV24-1 and TRBJ2-7; 8 bases fit TRBD2. This CDR3 has 16 residues. J lost 4 bases, V lost 5 bases, and 12 bases had no gene match. The V gene's germline CDR1 is KGHDR and CDR2 SFDVKD.

This rearrangement joins TRBV6-2 or TRBV6-3 to TRBJ2-7; D gene ambiguous. The CDR3 sequence is 15 residues long. From germline, CDR1 is MNHEY and CDR2 SVGEGT. Trimming pared 4 bases from V and 2 bases from J, leaving 15 bases between. The CDR3 DNA reads TGTGCCAGCAGTTCACCCGGTGGTCTTACCTACGAGCAGTACTTC. Protein sequence: CASSSPGGLTYEQYF.

This chain uses TRBV4-3 with TRBJ2-2; the match to TRBD2 covers 9 bases. The CDR3 sequence is 16 residues long. J lost 7 bases, V lost 4 bases, and 10 bases had no gene match. In germline, CDR1 is LGHNA, CDR2 YSLEER. In DNA, the CDR3 is TGCGCCAGCAGCCTAACGCTAGCGGGAAGGAACGGGGAGCTGTTTTTT. Its protein is CASSLTLAGRNGELFF.

The chain combines TRBV20-1 with TRBJ2-7, with D maybe TRBD1 (6 bases). The CDR3 runs 16 residues. The ends were cut back, 0 bases at V and 6 bases at J, with 21 bases in the middle. CDR1 is DFQATT and CDR2 is SNEGSKA in the germline V gene (reference sequence). The CDR3 DNA reads as TGCAGTGCTAGAGATAACAGGGTAGTGGTTAGAGGCGAGCAGTACTTC. The encoded protein is CSARDNRVVVRGEQYF.

This clonotype was found many times. The chain uses TRBV29-1 and TRBJ2-1, with D possibly TRBD1 on 5 matching bases. The germline CDR1 and CDR2 sequences are SQVTM and ANQGSEA. This CDR3 comprises 13 residues. Trimming cost V 4 bases and J 5 bases, with 12 bases left between them. CDR3 DNA sequence: TGCAGCGTTGCGGTAGGGGATCACAATGAGCAGTTCTTC. Amino acid sequence: CSVAVGDHNEQFF.

The J gene is TRBJ2-5, the V gene TRBV20-1, with 9 bases that match TRBD2. This CDR3 comprises 16 residues. CDR1 DFQATT and CDR2 SNEGSKA come from the germline V gene (reference sequence). V was pared by 0 bases and J by 3 bases, with 8 bases of the junction left unmatched. CDR3 residues: CSARDRWRGGKETQYF. The CDR3 DNA follows: TGCAGTGCTAGAGATCGGTGGCGGGGGGGCAAAGAGACCCAGTACTTC.